The 29 T cell receptor beta chains listed next were all sequenced from one sample in a study of T cells in Graves' hyperthyroidism and ophthalmopathy. RNA transcripts were the template for amplifying TCR beta CDR3 regions. During a first-round RT-PCR of the TCR CDR3, the HTBI primer set was used. Each CDR3 protein is one row after TCRdb ran MiXCR on the multiplex PCR reads. The sample yields 700,000 or so distinct CDR3 sequences, over 15% seen once. Sequencing was performed on blood. Receptor source: a man in his late teens or twenties with Graves' hyperthyroidism.

This clonotype was observed a few times. The chain joins TRBV28 to TRBJ2-6, with unresolved D. The CDR3 runs 13 residues. From germline, CDR1 is MDHEN and CDR2 SYDVKM. Trimming took 7 bases from V and 4 from J, leaving 8 bases between them. CDR3 DNA sequence: TGTGCCAGCACTCGCCTCGGGGCCAACGTCCTGACTTTC. This encodes CASTRLGANVLTF.

Points on this clonotype: A read error may be the cause here, since a much bigger clone is one base away. The chain joins TRBV24-1 to TRBJ2-7, with D perhaps given as TRBD1 or TRBD2 (5 bases each). Germline values: CDR1 KGHDR, CDR2 SFDVKD. The CDR3 has 14 residues. The CDR3 DNA reads as TGTGTCACCAGCCGGGACGGTATAAGCTACGAGCAGTACTTC. Translation: CVTSRDGISYEQYF.

This clonotype was seen at least ten times. The chain couples TRBV28 to TRBJ1-6; 7 bases agree with TRBD1. Germline CDR1 is MDHEN and CDR2 is SYDVKM. The CDR3 contains 15 residues. J lost 7 bases, V lost 1 base, and 4 bases had no gene match. The CDR3 DNA is TGTGCCAGCAGTTTATCAGGGGGTGGAAATTCACCCCTCCACTTT. It yields the protein CASSLSGGGNSPLHF. Full variable domain (outside the CDR3, taken from reference TRBV28 and TRBJ1-6): DVKVTQSSRYLVKRTGEKVFLECVQDMDHENMFWYRQDPGLGLRLIYFSYDVKMKEKGDIPEGYSVSREKKERFSLILESASTNQTSMYLCASSLSGGGNSPLHFGNGTRLTVT.

This clonotype was counted only a few times. A read error may be the cause here, since a much bigger clone is one base away. CDR3 sequence: CASSWDNSYEQYF. The CDR3 coding sequence is TGTGCCAGCAGTTGGGACAACTCCTACGAGCAGTACTTC. The chain recombines TRBV27 with TRBJ2-7, with D maybe TRBD1 (6 bases). This CDR3 has 13 residues. CDR1 MNHEY and CDR2 SMNVEV come from the germline V gene (reference sequence). V was trimmed by 4 bases and J by 0 bases, leaving 7 bases between them.

This clonotype was counted between two and nine times. The chain couples TRBV9 to TRBJ2-5; D is possibly TRBD1 or TRBD2 (5 bases each). CDR1 SGDLS and CDR2 YYNGEE come from the germline V gene. The CDR3 covers 15 residues. The V end was cut by 4 bases, the J end by 1 base, with 14 bases between. CDR3 amino acids: CASSRSPGTQETQYF. In DNA, the CDR3 is TGTGCCAGCAGCCGCTCACCCGGGACCCAAGAGACCCAGTACTTC.

This clonotype was seen more than once but under ten times. The junction departs from the called germline gene at one end, perhaps through a read error. The rearrangement joins TRBV3-1 to TRBJ2-2; the D call may be TRBD1 or TRBD2 (6 bases each). This CDR3 has 13 residues. Germline CDR1 reads LGHDT; CDR2 reads YNNKEL (reference sequence). The CDR3 here is CASSPGRRGVLFF. The CDR3, as DNA: TGTGCCAGCAGCCCCGGAAGAAGGGGGGTGCTGTTTTTT.

The chain uses TRBV5-1 and TRBJ2-1; TRBD1 matches 8 bases. Trimming at V came to 7 bases and at J to 4 bases, leaving 7 bases not matched to a gene. CDR3 length: 14 amino acids. CDR1 SGHRS and CDR2 YFSETQ come from the germline V gene. This CDR3 reads CASAEGQEYNEQFF. CDR3 sequence (DNA): TGCGCCAGCGCCGAGGGACAGGAGTACAATGAGCAGTTCTTC.

In its sample, this clonotype was seen a few times. The V and J genes are TRBV7-3 and TRBJ2-1; D is perhaps TRBD2 (5 bases). This CDR3 region has 17 residues. Trimming pared 2 bases from V and 0 bases from J, leaving 14 bases between. Germline V gene sequence: CDR1 SGHTA, CDR2 FQGTGA. CDR3 nucleotide sequence: TGTGCCAGCAGCTTATCTGCTAGCCCGGGCTCCTACAATGAGCAGTTCTTC. Translated: CASSLSASPGSYNEQFF.

There are many counts of this clonotype. The V call is TRBV29-1, the J call TRBJ2-1, with D maybe TRBD1 (5 bases). This CDR3 contains 13 residues. Germline V gives CDR1 SQVTM, CDR2 ANQGSEA. The germline V and J ends were trimmed by 3 bases and 1 base, with 7 bases remaining between them. The CDR3 region has the DNA TGCAGCGTTGAGGGGCAATCCTACAATGAGCAGTTCTTC. Its translation is CSVEGQSYNEQFF.

The CDR3 spells CASTKKVGRSTHEKLFF. The CDR3 DNA sequence: TGTGCCAGCACAAAAAAGGTGGGAAGGAGCACTCATGAAAAACTGTTTTTT. This chain uses TRBV12-3 or TRBV12-4 with TRBJ1-4; D uncertain. The CDR3 has 17 amino acids. Trimming shortened V by 7 bases and J by 6 bases, and 24 bases separated the two germline ends.

This clonotype appeared many times. This rearrangement joins TRBV28 to TRBJ2-7; a possible D gene is TRBD1 (6 bases). The length of the CDR3 is 13 residues. Germline-derived CDR1 and CDR2 are MDHEN and SYDVKM. V lost 7 bases and J 0 bases, leaving 10 bases between the germline ends. Written as DNA, the CDR3 is TGTGCCAGCATCAAGGACAGCTCCTACGAGCAGTACTTC. Its protein is CASIKDSSYEQYF.

V gene TRBV12-3 or TRBV12-4 combines with J gene TRBJ2-7, with TRBD2 as a possible D gene (6 bases). The V end was cut by 3 bases, the J end by 2 bases, with 8 bases between. This CDR3 contains 13 residues. This CDR3 reads CASSFTSTYEQYF. CDR3 bases: TGTGCCAGCAGTTTCACTAGCACCTACGAGCAGTACTTC.

The rearrangement links TRBV10-2 to TRBJ2-7; D unclear. CDR1 is WSHSY and CDR2 is SAAADI in the germline V gene. This CDR3 is 13 amino acids long. V was trimmed by 1 base and J by 4 bases, leaving 8 bases between them. CDR3 region: CASSELFNYEQYF. In nucleotides, the CDR3 is TGCGCCAGCAGTGAGTTATTTAATTACGAGCAGTACTTC.

This clonotype was observed a few times. J is TRBJ2-1 and V is TRBV12-3 or TRBV12-4, with TRBD2 identical over 8 bases. V was pared by 8 bases and J by 5 bases, with 17 bases of the junction left unmatched. The CDR3 has 17 residues. The CDR3 DNA is TGTGCCAGCCGATCCGTGTTAGCGGGGCTTTCCCACAATGAGCAGTTCTTC. Encoded protein: CASRSVLAGLSHNEQFF.

The table lists this clonotype with many counts. J is TRBJ2-2 and V is TRBV30; D might be TRBD2 (5 bases). V was clipped by 1 base and J by 8 bases, with 17 bases between them. Germline CDR1 is GTSNPN and CDR2 is SVGIG (reference sequence). The CDR3 covers 15 residues. CDR3 amino acids: CAWSGGRTWGGELFF. CDR3 nucleotides: TGTGCCTGGAGTGGAGGGCGGACGTGGGGAGGGGAGCTGTTTTTT.

This clonotype appeared a few times. The rearrangement uses TRBV29-1 and TRBJ2-3; tentative D call: TRBD1 (5 bases). The CDR3 extends over 13 amino acids. CDR1 SQVTM and CDR2 ANQGSEA come from the germline V gene. The CDR3 DNA follows: TGCAGAGTTCGAAAACAGGGCACAGATACGCAGTATTTT. Protein product: CRVRKQGTDTQYF.

The V gene is TRBV20-1, the J gene TRBJ1-2; D perhaps matches TRBD1 (5 bases). Trimming cost V 5 bases and J 7 bases, with 11 bases left between them. CDR1 and CDR2 (germline): DFQATT, SNEGSKA (reference sequence). The CDR3 runs to 11 residues. This CDR3 reads CSAAGTAGYTF. The CDR3 coding sequence is TGCAGTGCTGCCGGGACGGCTGGCTACACCTTC.

This rearrangement joins TRBV12-3 or TRBV12-4 to TRBJ1-3; D is unclear. There are 13 residues in the CDR3. V lost 8 bases to trimming and J lost 0 bases, with 8 bases between them. The CDR3 protein is CASGRSSGNTIYF. DNA of the CDR3: TGTGCCAGCGGCCGGAGCTCTGGAAACACCATATATTTT.

This clonotype was picked up a small number of times. This chain uses TRBV9 with TRBJ2-2; 11 positions agree with TRBD1. The germline V gene has CDR1 SGDLS and CDR2 YYNGEE. This CDR3 has 16 residues. V lost 4 bases, J lost 4 bases, and 6 bases stayed unmatched. The CDR3 sequence: CASSPRTGGGTGELFF. For the CDR3, the DNA is TGTGCCAGCAGCCCTAGGACAGGGGGCGGCACCGGGGAGCTGTTTTTT.

In its sample, this clonotype was seen many times. The rearrangement links TRBV28 to TRBJ2-1; D is unclear. Germline lookup yields CDR1 MDHEN and CDR2 SYDVKM. V lost 3 bases and J lost 0, with 6 bases in between. There are 14 residues in the CDR3. The CDR3 sequence: CASSFGYSYNEQFF. In DNA form, the CDR3 reads TGTGCCAGCAGTTTCGGATACTCCTACAATGAGCAGTTCTTC.

V and J are TRBV12-3 or TRBV12-4 and TRBJ1-1; D is uncertain. The CDR3 has 13 residues. V lost 0 bases and J 3 bases, leaving 5 bases between the germline ends. DNA for the CDR3: TGTGCCAGCAGTTTAGCAGATGACACTGAAGCTTTCTTT. Amino acids: CASSLADDTEAFF.

This clonotype was seen repeatedly, ten times or more. CDR3: CASSISANTEAFF. The CDR3 DNA follows: TGTGCCAGCAGTATTAGTGCGAACACTGAAGCTTTCTTT. V and J are TRBV2 and TRBJ1-1; D is unresolved. Germline V gives CDR1 SNHLY, CDR2 FYNNEI. V lost 5 bases and J lost 1, with 8 bases in between. The length of the CDR3 is 13 residues.

In this sample, this clonotype turned up a few times. V and J are TRBV4-1 and TRBJ2-1; D uncertain. Germline assignment: CDR1 MGHRA and CDR2 YSYEKL. There are 14 residues in the CDR3. The germline V and J ends were trimmed by 7 bases and 7 bases, with 17 bases remaining between them. The CDR3 DNA follows: TGCGCCAGCACCACCACCGAGATCGGGAATGAGCAGTTCTTC. This translates into CASTTTEIGNEQFF.

This clonotype was seen at least ten times. This chain connects TRBV6-2 or TRBV6-3 to TRBJ2-5; D perhaps matches TRBD2 (6 bases). The CDR3 totals 14 residues. V lost 6 bases to trimming and J lost 6 bases, with 17 bases between them. Germline V gene sequence: CDR1 MNHEY, CDR2 SVGEGT. The CDR3 bases are TGTGCCAGCAGGACCGCGGGACTTCCCCAGACCCAGTACTTC. It codes for CASRTAGLPQTQYF.

There are a few counts of this clonotype. The chain uses TRBV30 and TRBJ1-3; TRBD1 is a possible D gene (6 bases). CDR3 length equals 12 residues. Germline V gene sequence: CDR1 GTSNPN, CDR2 SVGIG (reference sequence). Trimming pared 0 bases from V and 11 bases from J, leaving 11 bases between. CDR3 in amino acids: CAWSVRGTPIYF. CDR3 coding DNA: TGTGCCTGGAGTGTACGGGGGACACCCATATATTTT.

The chain has TRBV20-1 and TRBJ2-3; a weak D match, TRBD2 (6 bases). Per the germline V gene, CDR1 is DFQATT and CDR2 is SNEGSKA (reference sequence). The CDR3 is 15 amino acids. With 7 bases removed from V and 0 bases from J, the gap between germline ends came to 17 bases. The CDR3 coding sequence is TGCAGTGAGAGACGTCCAGGGACTAGCACAGATACGCAGTATTTT. This codes for CSERRPGTSTDTQYF.

Turning to this clonotype: At one end, the junction sequence differs from germline, possibly due to a read error. This chain joins TRBV24-1 and TRBJ2-2, with a tentative D call TRBD2 (5 bases). CDR1 and CDR2 (germline): KGHDR, SFDVKD. The CDR3 is 15 amino acids. Here the CDR3 reads CATSRRKGSTGELSF. The CDR3 nucleotides read TGTGCCACCAGTCGGCGGAAAGGTAGCACCGGGGAGCTGTCTTTT.

This chain joins TRBV29-1 and TRBJ2-1, with a possible D match to TRBD2 (5 bases). Trimming removed 3 bases at V and 9 bases at J, with 18 bases between. The germline V gene has CDR1 SQVTM and CDR2 ANQGSEA. The CDR3 covers 14 residues. CDR3 region: CSVDSGVLGGEQFF. In DNA, the CDR3 is TGCAGCGTTGATTCCGGGGTTTTGGGCGGTGAGCAGTTCTTC.

This clonotype has just a few counts. This chain uses TRBV27 with TRBJ2-1, with a tentative D call TRBD1 (5 bases). The CDR3 extends over 14 amino acids. CDR1 MNHEY and CDR2 SMNVEV come from the germline V gene (reference sequence). The V and J ends lost 5 bases and 7 bases respectively, with 15 bases between them. CDR3 nucleotide sequence: TGTGCCAGCAGTAAGAGACAGAATTCTAATGAGCAGTTCTTC. Its protein product is CASSKRQNSNEQFF.